This T cell receptor beta chain was captured in a study of beta chain features in type 1 diabetes. Whole-study findings and limits: Cells with high TCR expression could be over-represented by cDNA sequencing. The study found that naive, central memory and Treg TCRB repertoires appeared more similar in patients than in healthy donors. Equally in patients and controls, PCR might preferentially amplify shorter templates. Shorter TCRB CDR3s, moderately but significantly so, marked every one of the four CD4+ subsets in Type 1 diabetes patients.

There was one heparinised blood draw per donor, averaging about 116 mL. Since all of the isolated RNA was reverse transcribed, expressed TCRB transcripts were what got sequenced. The assay was immunoSEQ multiplex PCR, and TCRdb's table has in-frame clones only and misses some. The sample shows about 120,000 clones, 16% of them seen only once. As concerns this clone: Its antigen is unknown.

The CDR3 consists of 15 residues. V was cut by 0 bases and J by 2 bases, with 7 bases left in between. In germline, CDR1 is LGHNA, CDR2 YSLEER. The gene calls are TRBV4-3 and TRBJ1-4; D call uncertain. The sequenced sample consisted of central memory CD4+ T cells from blood. This receptor was obtained from a man aged 25-45 years with type 1 diabetes. CDR3 coding DNA: TGCGCCAGCAGCCAAGAAACGGGCACTAATGAAAAACTGTTTTTT. Translating it yields CASSQETGTNEKLFF.